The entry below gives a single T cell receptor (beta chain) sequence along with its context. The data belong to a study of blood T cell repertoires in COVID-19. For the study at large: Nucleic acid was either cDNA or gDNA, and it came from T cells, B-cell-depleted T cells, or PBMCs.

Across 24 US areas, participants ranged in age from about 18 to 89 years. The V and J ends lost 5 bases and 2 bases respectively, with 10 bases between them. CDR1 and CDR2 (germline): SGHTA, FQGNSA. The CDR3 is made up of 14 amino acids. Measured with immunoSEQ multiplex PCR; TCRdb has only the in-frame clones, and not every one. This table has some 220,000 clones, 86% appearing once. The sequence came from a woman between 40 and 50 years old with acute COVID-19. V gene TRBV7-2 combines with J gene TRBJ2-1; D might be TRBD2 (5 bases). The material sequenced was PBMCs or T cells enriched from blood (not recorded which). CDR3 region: CASSRTGAYNEQFF. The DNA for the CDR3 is TGTGCCAGCAGCCGGACTGGAGCCTACAATGAGCAGTTCTTC. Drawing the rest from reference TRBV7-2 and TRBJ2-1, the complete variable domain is GAGVSQSPSNKVTEKGKDVELRCDPISGHTALYWYRQSLGQGLEFLIYFQGNSAPDKSGLPSDRFSAERTGGSVSTLTIQRTQQEDSAVYLCASSRTGAYNEQFFGPGTRLTVL.